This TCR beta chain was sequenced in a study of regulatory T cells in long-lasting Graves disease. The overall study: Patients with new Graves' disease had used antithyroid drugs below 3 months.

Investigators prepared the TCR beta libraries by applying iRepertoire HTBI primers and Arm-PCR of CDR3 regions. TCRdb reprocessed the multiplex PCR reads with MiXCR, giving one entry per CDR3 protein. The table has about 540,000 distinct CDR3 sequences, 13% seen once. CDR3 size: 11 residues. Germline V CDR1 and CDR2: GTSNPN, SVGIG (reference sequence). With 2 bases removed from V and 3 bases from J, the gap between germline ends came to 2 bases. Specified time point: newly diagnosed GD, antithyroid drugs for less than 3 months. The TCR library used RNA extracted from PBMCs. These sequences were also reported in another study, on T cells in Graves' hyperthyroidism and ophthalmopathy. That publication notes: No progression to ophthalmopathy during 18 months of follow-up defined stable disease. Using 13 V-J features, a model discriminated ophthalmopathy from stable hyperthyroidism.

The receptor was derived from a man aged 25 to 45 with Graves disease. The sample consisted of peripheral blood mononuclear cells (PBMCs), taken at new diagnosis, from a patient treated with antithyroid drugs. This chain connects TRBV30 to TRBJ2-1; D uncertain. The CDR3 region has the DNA TGTGCCTGGAGTCGCTACAATGAGCAGTTCTTC. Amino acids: CAWSRYNEQFF.